Following are 27 T cell receptor beta chains from one sample sequenced in a study of cytomegalovirus exposure and HLA in healthy donors. PCR employed 60 Vbeta and 13 Jbeta primers. The data were produced by immunoSEQ multiplex PCR, yet TCRdb's version contains in-frame clones alone and is incomplete. The sample shows some 77,000 clones, approximately 80% of them seen only once. The sequenced material came from PBMCs. The receptors were sampled from a woman in her fifties or sixties in good health and CMV-seropositive.

The genes are TRBV5-4 and TRBJ2-3, with TRBD2 matching over 9 bases. Losses at the gene ends were 7 bases for V and 4 bases for J; bases not matched to a gene: 13. The CDR3 sequence is 16 residues long. Germline CDR1 is SGHNT and CDR2 is YYREEE (reference sequence). This CDR3 is CASLLRGGLGADTQYF. CDR3 sequence (DNA): TGTGCCAGCCTGTTGCGGGGGGGCCTGGGGGCAGATACGCAGTATTTT.

This clone appeared a few times. The chain uses TRBV18 and TRBJ2-3, with 8 bases matching TRBD2. There are 15 residues in the CDR3. V lost 6 bases to trimming and J lost 3 bases; unmatched junction nucleotides: 8. In germline, CDR1 is KGHSH, CDR2 LQKENI. CDR3 sequence (DNA): TGTGCCAGCTCTTCCGGGACTAGGAATACAGATACGCAGTATTTT. Amino acid sequence: CASSSGTRNTDTQYF.

The gene calls are TRBV19 and TRBJ1-6; a possible D gene is TRBD1 (5 bases). This CDR3 is built from 16 residues. Germline V gives CDR1 LNHDA, CDR2 SQIVND (reference sequence). V lost 10 bases and J 0 bases, leaving 16 bases between the germline ends. CDR3: CATQGLLGSYNSPLHF. The CDR3 DNA reads as TGTGCCACCCAGGGCCTATTAGGCTCCTATAATTCACCCCTCCACTTT.

This clone turned up a few times. The chain employs TRBV5-1 and TRBJ2-1, with 10 bases fitting TRBD2. Unmatched junction bases numbered 11, after V lost 4 bases and J lost 1 base. Germline values: CDR1 SGHRS, CDR2 YFSETQ. This CDR3 has 18 amino acids. CDR3 residues: CASSPRSSGGLSYNEQFF. The CDR3 DNA reads TGCGCCAGCAGCCCTCGGAGTAGCGGGGGGTTGTCCTACAATGAGCAGTTCTTC.

The J gene is TRBJ1-2, the V gene TRBV21-1; TRBD1 reflects the table's D call only, with no check against the DNA. TRBV21-1 is a pseudogene. This CDR3 is 18 amino acids long. The CDR3 DNA reads TGTGCCAGCAGCAAAAATGGGAGAGGGACAGGGATATCGGATGGCTACACCTTC. As protein: CASSKNGRGTGISDGYTF.

The chain recombines TRBV18 with TRBJ1-2; 9 bases match TRBD1. CDR1 is KGHSH and CDR2 is LQKENI in the germline V gene. The CDR3 covers 14 residues. Losses at the gene ends were 3 bases for V and 2 bases for J; bases not matched to a gene: 1. The chain's CDR3 is CASSPGTGNYGYTF. The CDR3, as DNA: TGTGCCAGCTCACCGGGGACAGGGAACTATGGCTACACCTTC.

The chain joins TRBV7-9 to TRBJ2-1; 14 bases fit TRBD2. Trimming cost V 1 base and J 9 bases; bases outside gene matches: 2. Germline values: CDR1 SEHNR, CDR2 FQNEAQ (reference sequence). The CDR3 runs 15 residues. CDR3 sequence: CASSLGTSGRSEQFF. The CDR3 region has the DNA TGTGCCAGCAGCTTAGGGACTAGCGGGAGGAGTGAGCAGTTCTTC. Full variable domain (missing parts from reference TRBV7-9 and TRBJ2-1): DTGVSQNPRHKITKRGQNVTFRCDPISEHNRLYWYRQTLGQGPEFLTYFQNEAQLEKSRLLSDRFSAERPKGSFSTLEIQRTEQGDSAMYLCASSLGTSGRSEQFFGPGTRLTVL.

This clone has only a few counts. The chain is built from TRBV27 and TRBJ1-2; D ambiguous. This CDR3 has 13 residues. Germline V gives CDR1 MNHEY, CDR2 SMNVEV (reference sequence). The V and J ends lost 4 bases and 8 bases respectively, with 14 bases between them. CDR3 loop: CASSSYSTRGYTF. The CDR3 DNA is TGTGCCAGCAGTTCCTACTCCACTCGGGGCTACACCTTC.

By its share, this clone is medium-sized. The V gene is TRBV25-1, the J gene TRBJ2-2, with 11 nucleotides matching TRBD1. Germline V gene sequence: CDR1 MGHDK, CDR2 SYGVNS. The J segment lost 6 bases and the V segment lost 3 bases, leaving 3 bases of the junction unmatched. CDR3 length equals 15 residues. CDR3 nucleotide sequence: TGTGCCAGCAGTGAGGGACAGGGGGAGGCCGGGGAGCTGTTTTTT. Protein product: CASSEGQGEAGELFF.

V is TRBV6-5 and J is TRBJ2-7; 8 bases line up with TRBD1. The germline CDR1 and CDR2 sequences are MNHEY and SVGAGI. The CDR3 runs to 16 residues. Trimming cost V 4 bases and J 5 bases; bases outside gene matches: 13. CDR3 DNA sequence: TGTGCCAGCAGTTTATTAGGACAGGGCCCCGGGAACGAGCAGTACTTC. Translated: CASSLLGQGPGNEQYF.

This sequence joins TRBV30 and TRBJ2-4; D possibly corresponds to TRBD2 (6 bases). CDR3 length equals 12 residues. Trimming cost V 8 bases and J 8 bases, with 16 bases left between them. Germline-derived CDR1 and CDR2 are GTSNPN and SVGIG (reference sequence). The CDR3 DNA reads as TGTGCCGGGGGGTTGGGGGTCGACATTCAGTACTTC. Protein: CAGGLGVDIQYF.

The rearrangement links TRBV9 to TRBJ2-7; 10 bases align to TRBD2. This CDR3 spans 14 amino acids. The V gene end was trimmed by 3 bases and the J gene end by 2 bases; junction bases not matched to a gene: 2. Germline lookup yields CDR1 SGDLS and CDR2 YYNGEE. The CDR3 is CASSDGTSAYEQYF. As DNA, the CDR3 is TGTGCCAGCAGCGACGGGACTAGCGCCTACGAGCAGTACTTC.

V usage is TRBV5-1 and J usage is TRBJ2-3, with 9 bases matching TRBD1. This CDR3 is built from 15 residues. J lost 3 bases, V lost 4 bases, and 6 bases had no gene match. The germline CDR1 and CDR2 sequences are SGHRS and YFSETQ. CDR3 DNA: TGCGCCAGCAGCATCGGACAGGGGTTTACAGATACGCAGTATTTT. Its protein is CASSIGQGFTDTQYF.

CDR3 nucleotide sequence: TGTGCCAGCAGCCAGACTAGCGGGAGCTCCTACAATGAGCAGTTCTTC. Residues: CASSQTSGSSYNEQFF. This sequence joins TRBV11-3 and TRBJ2-1; 12 bases align to TRBD2. The CDR3 spans 16 residues. J gave up 0 bases and V 5 bases, and 2 bases lay outside the gene matches. The V gene's germline CDR1 is SGHNT and CDR2 YENEEA.

A note on this clone: The junction differs from germline at one of its ends, possibly a read error. The chain carries TRBV7-7 and TRBJ2-1, with D possibly TRBD2 on 5 matching bases. This CDR3 has 15 amino acids. CDR1 and CDR2 (germline): SSHAT, FNYEAQ (reference sequence). DNA of the CDR3: TGTGCTAGCAGCTTAGGTTCTAGCTCAGGCAATGAGCAGTTCTTC. Amino acid sequence: CASSLGSSSGNEQFF.

The chain carries TRBV6-4 and TRBJ2-3; 11 positions match TRBD2. CDR1 is MRHNA and CDR2 is SNTAGT in the germline V gene. After removal of 10 bases from V and 0 bases from J, the junction contained 6 bases not matched to a gene. The CDR3 consists of 15 residues. Written as DNA, the CDR3 is TGTGCCACCGCCGGGACTAGCGGTAGCACAGATACGCAGTATTTT. Translated: CATAGTSGSTDTQYF.

The CDR3: CASRAGVLNTEAFF. The CDR3 bases are TGTGCCAGCAGGGCAGGGGTACTGAACACTGAAGCTTTCTTT. The V and J genes are TRBV2 and TRBJ1-1, with a weak D call TRBD1 (6 bases). CDR1 is SNHLY, CDR2 FYNNEI, per germline. CDR3 length: 14 residues. Between the trimmed V and J ends, which lost 6 bases and 0 bases, there was a span of 11 bases.

This clone was counted only a few times. The genes are TRBV19 and TRBJ1-1; 10 positions agree with TRBD1. Germline-derived CDR1 and CDR2 are LNHDA and SQIVND (reference sequence). V dropped 5 bases and J dropped 5; count of bases not matched to a gene: 8. This CDR3 spans 15 amino acids. CDR3 DNA: TGTGCCAGTAGTCCCCTCGGGACAGGGGAAACTGAAGCTTTCTTT. This gives the protein CASSPLGTGETEAFF.

This chain links TRBV14 with TRBJ2-7, with TRBD2 matching over 8 bases. Germline V gene data show CDR1 as SGHDN and CDR2 as FVKESK. Trimming took 4 bases from V and 3 from J; bases not matched to a gene: 2. The CDR3 has 13 residues. The CDR3 is CASSLLAGYEQYF. The CDR3 DNA is TGTGCCAGCAGCCTTCTAGCGGGCTACGAGCAGTACTTC.

The V and J genes are TRBV5-6 and TRBJ2-1; 9 nucleotides align to TRBD2. Germline-derived CDR1 and CDR2 are SGHDT and YYEEEE. The V and J ends lost 2 bases and 7 bases, in that order; junction bases with no gene match: 10. This CDR3 is 16 amino acids long. The CDR3 region has the DNA TGTGCCAGCAGCTTCCCTGGGCGGGGGGGTAGTAATGAGCAGTTCTTC. Protein: CASSFPGRGGSNEQFF. Full variable domain (rest looked up from reference TRBV5-6 and TRBJ2-1): DAGVTQSPTHLIKTRGQQVTLRCSPKSGHDTVSWYQQALGQGPQFIFQYYEEEERQRGNFPDRFSGHQFPNYSSELNVNALLLGDSALYLCASSFPGRGGSNEQFFGPGTRLTVL.

The V and J genes are TRBV5-1 and TRBJ1-1; 8 bases align to TRBD1. Germline values: CDR1 SGHRS, CDR2 YFSETQ. Unmatched junction bases numbered 5, after V lost 0 bases and J lost 7 bases. This CDR3 has 14 residues. The DNA of the CDR3 is TGCGCCAGCAGCTTGGCAGGGGGCGGGATTGAAGCTTTCTTT. Residues: CASSLAGGGIEAFF.

The rearrangement joins TRBV10-3 to TRBJ1-2; D unresolved. CDR3 length: 13 residues. Germline V CDR1 and CDR2: ENHRY, SYGVKD. Trimming removed 11 bases at V and 5 bases at J, with 18 bases between. CDR3 DNA sequence: TGTGCCGCCCGTCCCGGGGATGGGTATGGCTACACCTTC. Encoded protein: CAARPGDGYGYTF.

This clone showed up just once. The genes are TRBV18 and TRBJ2-7, with TRBD1 matching 11 bases. The germline V gene has CDR1 KGHSH and CDR2 LQKENI. Trimming removed 2 bases from V and 6 bases from J; junction bases left unmatched: 0. This CDR3 spans 13 amino acids. As DNA, the CDR3 is TGTGCCAGCTCACCAGGGACAGGGGGCGAGCAGTACGTC. Its protein is CASSPGTGGEQYV.

V gene TRBV10-1 combines with J gene TRBJ2-5; D ambiguous. Germline lookup yields CDR1 WNHNN and CDR2 SYGVQD (reference sequence). Trimming removed 0 bases from V and 2 bases from J, with 7 bases in between. The CDR3 runs 14 residues. The CDR3 sequence: CASSESRGQETQYF. The CDR3 region has the DNA TGCGCCAGCAGTGAGTCGAGAGGACAAGAGACCCAGTACTTC.

V usage is TRBV25-1 and J usage is TRBJ1-1; no reliable D call. CDR1 and CDR2 (germline): MGHDK, SYGVNS. This CDR3 contains 12 residues. With 6 bases removed from V and 7 bases from J, the gap between germline ends came to 12 bases. CDR3 sequence reads: CASRDGEIEAFF. The CDR3 bases are TGTGCCAGCAGAGATGGGGAGATTGAAGCTTTCTTT. Based on the CDR3 plus reference TRBV25-1 and TRBJ1-1, the full variable domain is EADIYQTPRYLVIGTGKKITLECSQTMGHDKMYWYQQDPGMELHLIHYSYGVNSTEKGDLSSESTVSRIRTEHFPLTLESARPSHTSQYLCASRDGEIEAFFGQGTRLTVV.

The CDR3 nucleotides read TGTGCCAGTAGAGGGACAGACCGTAAGGATACGCAGTATTTT. Translation gives CASRGTDRKDTQYF. The V call is TRBV19, the J call TRBJ2-3; 7 nucleotides agree with TRBD1. Germline CDR1 LNHDA, CDR2 SQIVND (reference sequence). The V and J ends lost 6 bases and 6 bases, in that order; junction bases with no gene match: 9. The CDR3 is 14 amino acids. Drawing the rest from reference TRBV19 and TRBJ2-3, the complete variable domain is DGGITQSPKYLFRKEGQNVTLSCEQNLNHDAMYWYRQDPGQGLRLIYYSQIVNDFQKGDIAEGYSVSREKKESFPLTVTSAQKNPTAFYLCASRGTDRKDTQYFGPGTRLTVL.

This sequence joins TRBV6-4 and TRBJ1-1; no reliable D call. The germline V and J ends were trimmed by 6 bases and 3 bases, with 14 bases remaining between them. CDR3 length equals 14 residues. Germline-derived CDR1 and CDR2 are MRHNA and SNTAGT. The CDR3 sequence is CASSANGEDTEAFF. The CDR3 DNA sequence: TGTGCCAGCAGCGCTAACGGGGAGGACACTGAAGCTTTCTTT.